A selection of T cell receptor beta chains follows, all from one sample in a study of T cells after yellow fever vaccination. TCRdb re-derived calls from the 5' RACE reads in MiXCR, one entry per CDR3 protein. There are roughly 310,000 distinct CDR3 sequences in the sample; roughly 4% occur only once, and around 20% lies in the top ten. The material sequenced was PBMCs, taken on the day of the yellow fever booster vaccination. The source of these receptors is a man younger than 35 who received the YFV17D yellow fever vaccine. Each CDR3 is given with its conserved first and last residue. Each record gives: clone size, J gene, V gene, CDR3 length, D gene, CDR3 DNA, CDR3 protein. A D gene is named only where the DNA matches it firmly. Size tells how often a clone was seen (once, few, many) or the class of an expanded clone, and some rows leave it out.

abundance: many
j_gene: TRBJ2-3
v_gene: TRBV5-1
len: 19
d_gene: TRBD2
CDR3nt: TGCGCCAGCAGCCGTACACCAGCCTCACTAGCGGCTAGCACAGATACGCAGTATTTT
CDR3aa: CASSRTPASLAASTDTQYF

abundance: few
j_gene: TRBJ2-2
v_gene: TRBV2
len: 14
d_gene: NA
CDR3nt: TGTGCCAGCAGTGAAGACACTCACACCGGGGAGCTGTTTTTT
CDR3aa: CASSEDTHTGELFF

abundance: NA
j_gene: TRBJ1-1
v_gene: TRBV18
len: 13
d_gene: NA
CDR3nt: TGTGCCAGCTCACCAAGACAATTCACTGAAGCTTTCTTT
CDR3aa: CASSPRQFTEAFF

abundance: many
j_gene: TRBJ2-3
v_gene: TRBV24-1
len: 17
d_gene: TRBD2
CDR3nt: TGTGCCACCAGTGACCCGAGCGGGGGGCTCTACACAGATACGCAGTATTTT
CDR3aa: CATSDPSGGLYTDTQYF

abundance: many
j_gene: TRBJ2-1
v_gene: TRBV5-1
len: 15
d_gene: TRBD2
CDR3nt: TGCGCCAGCACCCCCGCGGGGGAGGTCGACAATGAGCAGTTCTTC
CDR3aa: CASTPAGEVDNEQFF

abundance: few
j_gene: TRBJ2-1
v_gene: TRBV20-1
len: 15
d_gene: NA
CDR3nt: TGCAGTGCCCTACTAGGTGGTAGCCGGGCCAATGAGCAGTTCTTC
CDR3aa: CSALLGGSRANEQFF

abundance: many
j_gene: TRBJ2-1
v_gene: TRBV20-1
len: 11
d_gene: NA
CDR3nt: TGCAGTGCTAGATCGGCCGGCGAGCAGTTCTTC
CDR3aa: CSARSAGEQFF

abundance: many
j_gene: TRBJ1-1
v_gene: TRBV7-8
len: 12
d_gene: NA
CDR3nt: TGTGCCAGCAGCGTTGACAGATCTGAAGCTTTCTTT
CDR3aa: CASSVDRSEAFF

abundance: many
j_gene: TRBJ2-5
v_gene: TRBV7-6
len: 13
d_gene: NA
CDR3nt: TGTGCCAGCAGCGGGGACTGGGGGGAGACCCAGTACTTC
CDR3aa: CASSGDWGETQYF

abundance: few
j_gene: TRBJ1-5
v_gene: TRBV6-5
len: 15
d_gene: NA
CDR3nt: TGTGCCAGCAGTACGGGTTGGGCAGGGCATCAGCCCCAGCATTTT
CDR3aa: CASSTGWAGHQPQHF

abundance: many
j_gene: TRBJ2-3
v_gene: TRBV4-1
len: 19
d_gene: TRBD2
CDR3nt: TGCGCCAGCAGCCAAGGTCCAGCGGGGCTATCACAATCGATAGATACGCAGTATTTT
CDR3aa: CASSQGPAGLSQSIDTQYF

abundance: NA
j_gene: TRBJ2-1
v_gene: TRBV7-2
len: 14
d_gene: TRBD2
CDR3nt: TGTGCCAGCAGCTGGCGGGGGACTACGGATGAGCAGTTCTTC
CDR3aa: CASSWRGTTDEQFF